Following are 17 T cell receptor beta chains from one sample sequenced in a study of blood T cell repertoires in COVID-19. TCRdb's table, derived via immunoSEQ multiplex PCR, lists solely in-frame clones and lacks some. This table has over 120,000 clones, approximately 78% appearing once. The sequenced sample was PBMCs or T cells enriched from blood (not recorded which). These receptors were collected from a woman between 50 and 59 years old who had recovered from COVID-19.

Comment on this clone: Other DNA sequences within the sample encode an identical CDR3. The chain links TRBV7-2 to TRBJ2-1; the match to TRBD2 covers 9 bases. V was pared by 5 bases and J by 6 bases, with 8 bases of the junction left unmatched. The V gene's germline CDR1 is SGHTA and CDR2 FQGNSA. The CDR3 length is 15 residues. CDR3: CASSLLAGGLNEQFF. The CDR3 nucleotides are TGTGCCAGCAGCCTTCTTGCGGGGGGGCTCAATGAGCAGTTCTTC. Full variable domain (missing parts from reference TRBV7-2 and TRBJ2-1): GAGVSQSPSNKVTEKGKDVELRCDPISGHTALYWYRQSLGQGLEFLIYFQGNSAPDKSGLPSDRFSAERTGGSVSTLTIQRTQQEDSAVYLCASSLLAGGLNEQFFGPGTRLTVL.

The gene calls are TRBV12-3 or TRBV12-4 and TRBJ1-1; 8 nucleotides line up with TRBD1. The V segment lost 7 bases and the J segment 1 base; nucleotides outside the gene matches: 2. This CDR3 contains 13 residues. The CDR3 here is CASTQGANTEAFF. The DNA of the CDR3 is TGTGCCAGCACCCAGGGGGCGAACACTGAAGCTTTCTTT.

CDR3 DNA sequence: TGTGCCAGCAGCGCTGACAGCTACTCTGGAAACACCATATATTTT. Translated, it gives CASSADSYSGNTIYF. The chain joins TRBV9 to TRBJ1-3, with D maybe TRBD1 (5 bases). The CDR3 has 15 residues. Looked up from germline, CDR1 is SGDLS and CDR2 is YYNGEE. V was shortened by 3 bases and J by 0 bases, with 10 bases between the two germline ends. The full variable domain, its missing parts supplied by reference TRBV9 and TRBJ1-3, is DSGVTQTPKHLITATGQRVTLRCSPRSGDLSVYWYQQSLDQGLQFLIQYYNGEERAKGNILERFSAQQFPDLHSELNLSSLELGDSALYFCASSADSYSGNTIYFGEGSWLTVV.

The rearrangement uses TRBV6-5 and TRBJ2-2; TRBD1 matches at 7 bases. V dropped 6 bases and J dropped 1; count of bases not matched to a gene: 5. The germline gives CDR1 MNHEY, CDR2 SVGAGI. This CDR3 has 15 amino acids. The chain's CDR3 is CASRPQGKNTGELFF. The DNA for the CDR3 is TGTGCCAGCAGACCACAGGGGAAGAACACCGGGGAGCTGTTTTTT.

The sample holds one count of this clone. V and J are TRBV18 and TRBJ2-7, with 7 bases fitting TRBD1. The CDR3 consists of 13 residues. Per the germline V gene, CDR1 is KGHSH and CDR2 is LQKENI. V lost 6 bases to trimming and J lost 4 bases; unmatched junction nucleotides: 6. CDR3 bases: TGTGCCAGCTCCGTGACAGGGATGTACGAGCAGTACTTC. It yields the protein CASSVTGMYEQYF.

J is TRBJ1-4 and V is TRBV27; TRBD1 matches at 7 bases. J gave up 8 bases and V 5 bases, and 5 bases lay outside the gene matches. The CDR3 is 13 residues long. Germline V gene lookup returns CDR1 MNHEY and CDR2 SMNVEV (reference sequence). In DNA, the CDR3 is TGTGCCAGCAGTAGCCTACAGGGGGAAAAACTGTTTTTT. This encodes CASSSLQGEKLFF.

V and J are TRBV7-2 and TRBJ1-5; tentative D call: TRBD1 (5 bases). V was trimmed by 5 bases and J by 0 bases, leaving 14 bases between them. CDR3 length: 16 residues. Germline CDR1 is SGHTA and CDR2 is FQGNSA. The CDR3 sequence is CASSRGSGTSNQPQHF. CDR3 in DNA: TGTGCCAGCAGCCGGGGGTCGGGGACTAGCAATCAGCCCCAGCATTTT.

This clone was counted a few times. In nucleotides, the CDR3 is TGTGCCACCAGCAGAGATAGGGGGCAGAATCCCCAGCATTTT. Encoded protein: CATSRDRGQNPQHF. This chain links TRBV15 with TRBJ1-5, with 7 nucleotides matching TRBD1. The length of the CDR3 is 14 residues. V was clipped by 0 bases and J by 10 bases; unmatched bases: 6. Germline lookup yields CDR1 LNHNV and CDR2 YYDKDF (reference sequence).

The chain joins TRBV10-1 to TRBJ2-1, with D possibly matching TRBD1 (5 bases). Per germline, CDR1 WNHNN and CDR2 SYGVQD (reference sequence). CDR3 length equals 14 residues. Trimming stripped 2 bases from V and 7 bases from J, with 12 bases between. CDR3 nucleotide sequence: TGCGCCAGCAGTGAGGGGCAGGGTAAGAATGAGCAGTTCTTC. It yields the protein CASSEGQGKNEQFF.

This clone was counted once. The genes are TRBV2 and TRBJ1-4, with D perhaps TRBD1 (5 bases). Germline V gene sequence: CDR1 SNHLY, CDR2 FYNNEI. V was cut by 6 bases and J by 7 bases, with 12 bases left in between. The CDR3 runs to 13 residues. The CDR3 coding sequence is TGTGCCAGCAGCGAAAGGGGTGGTGAAAAACTGTTTTTT. Translating gives CASSERGGEKLFF. Drawing the rest from reference TRBV2 and TRBJ1-4, the complete variable domain is EPEVTQTPSHQVTQMGQEVILRCVPISNHLYFYWYRQILGQKVEFLVSFYNNEISEKSEIFDDQFSVERPDGSNFTLKIRSTKLEDSAMYFCASSERGGEKLFFGSGTQLSVL.

J is TRBJ2-1 and V is TRBV19; a weak D match, TRBD1 (6 bases). The V gene's germline CDR1 is LNHDA and CDR2 SQIVND (reference sequence). This CDR3 is 14 amino acids long. V lost 2 bases and J lost 4, with 9 bases in between. This CDR3 is CASSIQGSYNEQFF. The CDR3 DNA is TGTGCCAGTAGTATACAGGGGTCATACAATGAGCAGTTCTTC. Complete variable domain (other parts from reference TRBV19 and TRBJ2-1): DGGITQSPKYLFRKEGQNVTLSCEQNLNHDAMYWYRQDPGQGLRLIYYSQIVNDFQKGDIAEGYSVSREKKESFPLTVTSAQKNPTAFYLCASSIQGSYNEQFFGPGTRLTVL.

The chain links TRBV29-1 to TRBJ1-5; D perhaps matches TRBD1 (6 bases). Germline assignment: CDR1 SQVTM and CDR2 ANQGSEA. The CDR3 length is 14 residues. V dropped 6 bases and J dropped 2 bases, with 14 bases sitting between them. CDR3 DNA: TGCAGCGTGGCCACAGGGCAGGGCAATCAGCCCCAGCATTTT. It translates to CSVATGQGNQPQHF. The variable domain in full, completed from reference TRBV29-1 and TRBJ1-5, reads SAVISQKPSRDICQRGTSLTIQCQVDSQVTMMFWYRQQPGQSLTLIATANQGSEATYESGFVIDKFPISRPNLTFSTLTVSNMSPEDSSIYLCSVATGQGNQPQHFGDGTRLSIL.

This sequence joins TRBV7-8 and TRBJ2-5, with 8 bases identical to TRBD2. Germline trimming cut 2 bases from V and 5 bases from J; bases unmatched to any gene: 7. The CDR3 extends over 15 amino acids. CDR1 is SGHVS and CDR2 is FQNEAQ in the germline V gene. This CDR3 reads CASSLNGGAVETQYF. CDR3 bases: TGTGCCAGCAGCTTAAACGGGGGGGCGGTTGAGACCCAGTACTTC.

J is TRBJ2-5 and V is TRBV19; a weak D match, TRBD2 (6 bases). This CDR3 is 14 amino acids long. Germline V lookup: CDR1 LNHDA, CDR2 SQIVND (reference sequence). Deletions cut 5 bases from V and 4 bases from J, with 14 bases between. CDR3 residues: CASSPTFGGETQYF. The CDR3 nucleotides are TGTGCCAGTAGTCCAACCTTCGGGGGAGAGACCCAGTACTTC.

This chain joins TRBV5-6 and TRBJ2-7; 9 bases are shared with TRBD1. The CDR3 extends over 15 amino acids. CDR1 and CDR2 (germline): SGHDT, YYEEEE. V was pared by 3 bases and J by 4 bases, with 8 bases of the junction left unmatched. Written as DNA, the CDR3 is TGTGCCAGCAGCTCCACTGACAGGGGGTATTACGAGCAGTACGTC. This sequence encodes CASSSTDRGYYEQYV.

The chain recombines TRBV30 with TRBJ2-7, with D possibly being TRBD2 (7 bases). This CDR3 comprises 15 residues. With 6 bases removed from V and 3 bases from J, the gap between germline ends came to 21 bases. Germline CDR1 and CDR2: GTSNPN and SVGIG (reference sequence). In DNA, the CDR3 is TGTGCCTGCAACCCACTAGGGGGGGCTTTCTACGAGCAGTACTTC. Translated, it gives CACNPLGGAFYEQYF.

The J gene is TRBJ1-1, the V gene TRBV5-1; D remains ambiguous. Trimming stripped 1 base from V and 2 bases from J, with 6 bases between. Germline V gene data show CDR1 as SGHRS and CDR2 as YFSETQ. This CDR3 is built from 13 residues. In DNA form, the CDR3 reads TGCGCCAGCAGCTTGATTATTAACACTGAAGCTTTCTTT. Translation gives CASSLIINTEAFF.